The 16 T cell receptor beta chains below were found in one sample sequenced in a study of blood T cell repertoires in COVID-19. The data were produced by immunoSEQ multiplex PCR, yet TCRdb's version contains in-frame clones alone and is incomplete. This table has some 30,000 clones, 85% appearing once. Sequenced sample: peripheral blood. These receptors were obtained from a woman in her fifties or sixties with active COVID-19.

This clone was picked up a small number of times. This chain links TRBV5-1 with TRBJ2-7; D perhaps matches TRBD1 (6 bases). CDR1 SGHRS and CDR2 YFSETQ come from the germline V gene. V dropped 3 bases and J dropped 3 bases, with 10 bases sitting between them. This CDR3 is built from 13 residues. The CDR3 spells CASSSGQFYEQYF. CDR3 in DNA: TGCGCCAGCAGCTCCGGACAGTTCTACGAGCAGTACTTC. The complete variable domain, with remaining parts taken from reference TRBV5-1 and TRBJ2-7, reads KAGVTQTPRYLIKTRGQQVTLSCSPISGHRSVSWYQQTPGQGLQFLFEYFSETQRNKGNFPGRFSGRQFSNSRSEMNVSTLELGDSALYLCASSSGQFYEQYFGPGTRLTVT.

The chain uses TRBV27 and TRBJ2-1; the match to TRBD2 covers 14 bases. Unmatched junction bases numbered 6, after V lost 5 bases and J lost 0 bases. The CDR3 length is 18 residues. Germline V gene sequence: CDR1 MNHEY, CDR2 SMNVEV (reference sequence). The CDR3 loop is CASSPRTSGRYSYNEQFF. The CDR3 DNA reads TGTGCCAGCAGTCCGAGGACTAGCGGGAGGTACTCCTACAATGAGCAGTTCTTC.

J is TRBJ2-5 and V is TRBV11-2; TRBD2 agrees at 14 bases. Trimming cost V 5 bases and J 4 bases; bases outside gene matches: 3. This CDR3 is built from 15 residues. In germline, CDR1 is SGHAT, CDR2 FQNNGV. CDR3 sequence (DNA): TGTGCCAGCAGCGAGGGACTAGCGGGGGCAGAGACCCAGTACTTC. As protein: CASSEGLAGAETQYF.

The J gene is TRBJ1-5, the V gene TRBV19; no clear D. Per the germline V gene, CDR1 is LNHDA and CDR2 is SQIVND (reference sequence). This CDR3 comprises 12 residues. V was pared by 3 bases and J by 7 bases, with 7 bases between. The CDR3 DNA reads TGTGCCAGTAGTATTCTAAAACAGCCCCAGCATTTT. This gives the protein CASSILKQPQHF.

The J gene is TRBJ1-1, the V gene TRBV18, with D possibly being TRBD1 (5 bases). The V end lost 5 bases, the J end lost 4 bases, and 14 bases lay between the germline ends. Germline V gene data show CDR1 as KGHSH and CDR2 as LQKENI. The CDR3 runs to 14 residues. CDR3 sequence (DNA): TGTGCCAGCTCAATAGCCCAGGGCGGCACTGAAGCTTTCTTT. Translation: CASSIAQGGTEAFF.

This clone was seen once. The J gene is TRBJ1-2, the V gene TRBV30, with D possibly matching TRBD1 (6 bases). The CDR3 runs to 12 residues. The ends were cut back, 2 bases at V and 6 bases at J, with 10 bases in the middle. Per germline, CDR1 GTSNPN and CDR2 SVGIG (reference sequence). CDR3 amino acids: CAWSYQGNGYTF. The CDR3, as DNA: TGTGCCTGGAGTTACCAGGGGAATGGCTACACCTTC.

V and J are TRBV5-1 and TRBJ2-3; no firm D call. Trimming took off 4 bases at V and 2 bases at J, with 11 bases between the two ends. The CDR3 covers 14 residues. CDR1 and CDR2 from the germline V gene are SGHRS and YFSETQ. The CDR3 sequence is CASSVDSNTDTQYF. The CDR3 coding sequence is TGCGCCAGCAGCGTCGACTCTAACACAGATACGCAGTATTTT.

The rearrangement uses TRBV29-1 and TRBJ1-6, with D perhaps TRBD1 (5 bases). The CDR3 is 12 amino acids. V was trimmed by 6 bases and J by 6 bases, leaving 9 bases between them. Germline V gives CDR1 SQVTM, CDR2 ANQGSEA. CDR3 nucleotide sequence: TGCAGCGTCCGGGACTCTAATTCACCCCTCCACTTT. Its translation is CSVRDSNSPLHF.

This chain's CDR3 is CASSQGLARDNEQFF. DNA of the CDR3: TGCGCCAGCAGCCAAGGACTAGCGCGAGACAATGAGCAGTTCTTC. The J gene is TRBJ2-1, the V gene TRBV5-1; TRBD2 matches at 9 bases. The V segment lost 4 bases and the J segment 5 bases; nucleotides outside the gene matches: 7. Germline CDR1 reads SGHRS; CDR2 reads YFSETQ. The CDR3 covers 15 residues.

The V and J genes are TRBV5-6 and TRBJ2-1; tentative D call: TRBD1 (7 bases). Trimming cost V 2 bases and J 8 bases, with 23 bases left between them. Germline CDR1 is SGHDT and CDR2 is YYEEEE. CDR3 length: 17 residues. The CDR3 is CASSLPGQFEEGHEQFF. The CDR3 bases are TGTGCCAGCAGCTTACCGGGACAGTTTGAGGAGGGCCATGAGCAGTTCTTC.

This chain uses TRBV5-5 with TRBJ2-3; TRBD2 matches 11 bases. The V segment lost 0 bases and the J segment 3 bases; nucleotides outside the gene matches: 3. The CDR3 contains 16 residues. The germline V gene has CDR1 SGHKS and CDR2 YYEKEE (reference sequence). CDR3 sequence: CASSLALAGGTDTQYF. For the CDR3, the DNA is TGTGCCAGCAGCTTGGCTCTAGCGGGAGGAACAGATACGCAGTATTTT.

V and J are TRBV10-3 and TRBJ2-7; TRBD1 matches at 8 bases. The CDR3 sequence is 13 residues long. From germline, CDR1 is ENHRY and CDR2 SYGVKD. V lost 6 bases and J lost 3; bases outside the gene matches: 4. CDR3 sequence reads: CAISPDRGYEQYF. In DNA form, the CDR3 reads TGTGCCATCAGCCCTGACAGGGGCTACGAGCAGTACTTC.

The chain recombines TRBV20-1 with TRBJ1-5, with TRBD1 identical over 7 bases. The CDR3 totals 9 residues. CDR1 and CDR2 (germline): DFQATT, SNEGSKA (reference sequence). The V gene end was trimmed by 5 bases and the J gene end by 11 bases; junction bases not matched to a gene: 0. CDR3: CSAGQAQHF. The CDR3 nucleotides are TGCAGTGCTGGACAGGCCCAGCATTTT.

The V and J genes are TRBV19 and TRBJ2-7, with D possibly TRBD2 on 5 matching bases. In germline, CDR1 is LNHDA, CDR2 SQIVND (reference sequence). CDR3 length: 15 residues. Trimming left V 7 bases short and J 4 bases short, with 20 bases between. Here the CDR3 DNA reads TGTGCCAGTAAGCGGTACTACCAAGACGAATACGAGCAGTACTTC. It yields the protein CASKRYYQDEYEQYF.

This chain links TRBV7-8 with TRBJ2-7; D call uncertain. Germline V gene data show CDR1 as SGHVS and CDR2 as FQNEAQ. Trimming took 1 base from V and 0 from J, leaving 7 bases between them. This CDR3 has 14 amino acids. CDR3 in DNA: TGTGCCAGCAGCTTAGGATCCTACTCCTACGAGCAGTACTTC. Encoded protein: CASSLGSYSYEQYF.

The chain combines TRBV6-5 with TRBJ2-6; no definite D call. Germline CDR1 is MNHEY and CDR2 is SVGAGI. Trimming pared 2 bases from V and 4 bases from J, leaving 9 bases between. The CDR3 runs to 15 residues. CDR3 sequence reads: CASSYGFVGANVLTF. CDR3 bases: TGTGCCAGCAGTTACGGCTTCGTCGGGGCCAACGTCCTGACTTTC.